Given below is one TCR beta chain in context. CDR1 MDHEN and CDR2 SYDVKM come from the germline V gene. The CDR3 totals 13 residues. V lost 5 bases and J 7 bases, leaving 14 bases between the germline ends. The data stem from a study of blood T cell repertoires in COVID-19. Study information: PBMCs, B-cell-depleted T cells, or T cells provided the cDNA or gDNA that made up the material.

Sequencing used immunoSEQ multiplex PCR; TCRdb keeps in-frame clones, though not all of them. Of 180,000 or so clones in the sample, 86% were seen once. Everyone who took part was roughly 18 to 90 years old, and they came from about two dozen US areas. This TCR came from a man aged 35 to 55 with acute COVID-19. The genes are TRBV28 and TRBJ1-1, with a tentative D call TRBD1 (5 bases). The sequencing sample was made of PBMCs or T cells enriched from blood (not recorded which). Here the CDR3 DNA reads TGTGCCAGCAGTCCAGGAAACGGGGGTGAAGCTTTCTTT. Protein sequence: CASSPGNGGEAFF.